Below are 18 T cell receptor beta chains sequenced from a single sample in a study of T cell responses to AZD1222 COVID-19 vaccine. The table came from immunoSEQ multiplex PCR; TCRdb's copy has only in-frame clones and leaves some out. The data show roughly 130,000 clones, under 95% seen once. This specimen consisted of peripheral blood, obtained 28 days after the second dose of the MenACWY control vaccine. These receptors were taken from an adult who received the MenACWY meningococcal vaccine as a control.

J is TRBJ1-4 and V is TRBV5-1, with 7 nucleotides matching TRBD1. Germline CDR1 is SGHRS and CDR2 is YFSETQ. CDR3 length: 16 residues. V was clipped by 10 bases and J by 3 bases; unmatched bases: 15. Here the CDR3 DNA reads TGCGCCTGCCGGGAGACAGGGTACTTGGCTAATGAAAAACTGTTTTTT. The encoded protein is CACRETGYLANEKLFF.

The chain is built from TRBV9 and TRBJ2-4; possible D gene TRBD2, 6 bases. The V gene's germline CDR1 is SGDLS and CDR2 YYNGEE. The CDR3 extends over 16 amino acids. V lost 0 bases to trimming and J lost 5 bases, with 15 bases between them. The CDR3 sequence is CASSVGSGTGENIQYF. The DNA for the CDR3 is TGTGCCAGCAGCGTAGGGTCCGGGACGGGGGAAAACATTCAGTACTTC.

This rearrangement joins TRBV15 to TRBJ1-5; D is undetermined. Trimming removed 1 base at V and 1 base at J, with 2 bases between. Germline CDR1 and CDR2: LNHNV and YYDKDF (reference sequence). This CDR3 comprises 13 residues. As DNA, the CDR3 is TGTGCCACCAGCAGAGGAAGCAATCAGCCCCAGCATTTT. As protein: CATSRGSNQPQHF.

This CDR3 is CASSRPGLAGYEQYF. DNA for the CDR3: TGTGCCAGCTCACGGCCGGGACTAGCGGGCTACGAGCAGTACTTC. The chain couples TRBV18 to TRBJ2-7; 12 bases match TRBD2. The germline V gene encodes CDR1 KGHSH and CDR2 LQKENI. V lost 4 bases to trimming and J lost 3 bases; unmatched junction nucleotides: 4. CDR3 length: 15 residues.

The chain carries TRBV24-1 and TRBJ2-3; TRBD1 aligns across 8 bases. Germline V lookup: CDR1 KGHDR, CDR2 SFDVKD. The CDR3 totals 15 residues. With V trimmed by 4 bases and J by 3 bases, 5 bases remained unmatched. The CDR3 nucleotides read TGTGCCACCAGTGACCCGGACAGGGTGACAGATACGCAGTATTTT. This gives the protein CATSDPDRVTDTQYF.

The V call is TRBV28, the J call TRBJ1-1; possible D gene TRBD1, 5 bases. Trimming left V 5 bases short and J 7 bases short, with 17 bases between. Germline V gives CDR1 MDHEN, CDR2 SYDVKM. The CDR3 sequence is 14 residues long. The CDR3 reads CASSPPGQPVEAFF. The CDR3 DNA sequence: TGTGCCAGCAGTCCCCCGGGGCAACCAGTTGAAGCTTTCTTT.

The rearrangement links TRBV5-1 to TRBJ2-3, with 9 bases matching TRBD2. V dropped 1 base and J dropped 3; count of bases not matched to a gene: 3. This CDR3 has 15 residues. In germline, CDR1 is SGHRS, CDR2 YFSETQ. The CDR3 loop is CASSLFAGGTDTQYF. CDR3 DNA: TGCGCCAGCAGCTTGTTCGCGGGAGGGACAGATACGCAGTATTTT.

V is TRBV28 and J is TRBJ2-7; 10 nucleotides agree with TRBD1. The CDR3 spans 14 residues. V dropped 3 bases and J dropped 5; count of bases not matched to a gene: 4. In germline, CDR1 is MDHEN, CDR2 SYDVKM. This CDR3 is CASSFGTGEHEQYF. As DNA, the CDR3 is TGTGCCAGCAGTTTCGGGACAGGGGAGCACGAGCAGTACTTC.

This clone has just a few counts. The J gene is TRBJ2-6, the V gene TRBV10-3; 8 bases match TRBD1. The germline CDR1 and CDR2 sequences are ENHRY and SYGVKD. CDR3 length equals 19 residues. Trimming removed 2 bases from V and 1 base from J; junction bases left unmatched: 10. CDR3 DNA: TGTGCCATCAGTGAGAGGGAGACAGGGGCGGTGTCTGGGGCCAACGTCCTGACTTTC. This encodes CAISERETGAVSGANVLTF.

The chain recombines TRBV7-7 with TRBJ2-3; 10 positions agree with TRBD1. CDR3 length equals 16 residues. V shed 5 bases and J 2 bases; nucleotides not matched to a gene: 7. CDR1 is SSHAT, CDR2 FNYEAQ, per germline (reference sequence). In DNA form, the CDR3 reads TGTGCCAGCAGCCCAGGACAGGGGGGTATCACAGATACGCAGTATTTT. It encodes CASSPGQGGITDTQYF.

J is TRBJ2-1 and V is TRBV7-2; perhaps TRBD1 as D (5 bases). The germline V gene has CDR1 SGHTA and CDR2 FQGNSA. V lost 0 bases and J lost 15, with 21 bases in between. This CDR3 has 15 amino acids. DNA for the CDR3: TGTGCCAGCAGCTTAGCATCAGACTTAGCAGGGCCTCCGTTCTTC. Its translation is CASSLASDLAGPPFF.

The chain links TRBV19 to TRBJ1-1, with 8 bases lining up with TRBD1. This CDR3 region has 14 residues. Germline CDR1 reads LNHDA; CDR2 reads SQIVND (reference sequence). V lost 3 bases to trimming and J lost 4 bases; unmatched junction nucleotides: 4. CDR3 nucleotides: TGTGCCAGTAGTATCGGACAGGGTTCCACTGAAGCTTTCTTT. It encodes CASSIGQGSTEAFF. Supplemented by reference TRBV19 and TRBJ1-1, the full variable domain reads DGGITQSPKYLFRKEGQNVTLSCEQNLNHDAMYWYRQDPGQGLRLIYYSQIVNDFQKGDIAEGYSVSREKKESFPLTVTSAQKNPTAFYLCASSIGQGSTEAFFGQGTRLTVV.

This rearrangement joins TRBV5-8 to TRBJ2-3; 8 nucleotides line up with TRBD2. V gave up 1 base and J gave up 4 bases; unmatched junction bases: 5. Germline V gene sequence: CDR1 SGHTS, CDR2 YDEGEE. The CDR3 loop spans 15 amino acids. CDR3 in amino acids: CASSLYGGASDTQYF. CDR3 DNA sequence: TGTGCCAGCAGCTTGTACGGGGGGGCTTCAGATACGCAGTATTTT.

The rearrangement uses TRBV5-1 and TRBJ2-3; D perhaps matches TRBD1 (6 bases). The CDR3 has 16 amino acids. In germline, CDR1 is SGHRS, CDR2 YFSETQ. V gave up 4 bases and J gave up 4 bases, with 19 bases separating them. The CDR3 spells CASSPLPGVGADTQYF. Here the CDR3 DNA reads TGCGCCAGCAGCCCACTTCCAGGGGTCGGCGCAGATACGCAGTATTTT.

The rearrangement links TRBV28 to TRBJ2-1; 9 positions match TRBD1. Germline assignment: CDR1 MDHEN and CDR2 SYDVKM. The CDR3 extends over 17 amino acids. J was trimmed by 4 bases and V by 2 bases; bases with no gene match: 9. The CDR3 spells CASSLSRGDRAYNEQFF. The CDR3 region has the DNA TGTGCCAGCAGTTTAAGTCGCGGGGACAGGGCATACAATGAGCAGTTCTTC.

This chain uses TRBV4-3 with TRBJ2-3; D is tentatively TRBD1 or TRBD2 (6 bases each). CDR3 length: 17 amino acids. V lost 4 bases and J lost 0, with 17 bases in between. Per germline, CDR1 LGHNA and CDR2 YSLEER. CDR3 in DNA: TGCGCCAGCAGCCGCAAGGGAAGGGGGGCCAGCACAGATACGCAGTATTTT. Translated, it gives CASSRKGRGASTDTQYF.

This chain uses TRBV3-1 (or the pseudogene TRBV3-2) with TRBJ2-2; 8 positions agree with TRBD1. CDR3 length: 14 amino acids. The junction had 5 bases not matched to a gene; V was cut back by 4 bases and J by 7 bases. Germline V gene data show CDR1 as LGHDT and CDR2 as YNNKEL (reference sequence). The CDR3 bases are TGTGCCAGCAGCCCGACAGGGGTTGGCGGGGAGCTGTTTTTT. This gives the protein CASSPTGVGGELFF.

This clone was seen only once. J is TRBJ1-1 and V is TRBV18; 7 nucleotides match TRBD1. V dropped 5 bases and J dropped 7; count of bases not matched to a gene: 4. The CDR3 length is 12 residues. CDR1 is KGHSH, CDR2 LQKENI, per germline. The CDR3 nucleotides read TGTGCCAGCTCAAACACAGGGGATGAAGCTTTCTTT. It translates to CASSNTGDEAFF.